The 14 T cell receptor beta chains listed next were all sequenced from one sample in a study of Graves' ophthalmopathy and Graves' hyperthyroidism. The study amplified TCR beta CDR3 regions using RNA transcripts. Following a first-round RT-PCR that used HTBI primers, a second-round multiplex PCR was carried out. Using its own MiXCR run on the multiplex PCR reads, TCRdb lists one record per CDR3 protein. The profile shows over a million distinct CDR3 sequences, about 40% of them singletons. The sample comprised peripheral blood or thyroid tissue (not recorded which). The receptors come from an adult man with Graves' hyperthyroidism.

Remarks on this clonotype: A much larger clone lies a single base off, so this may be a read error. The J gene is TRBJ1-6, the V gene TRBV7-9, with unresolved D. The CDR3 has 15 amino acids. The germline V gene encodes CDR1 SEHNR and CDR2 FQNEAQ (reference sequence). Here the CDR3 DNA reads TGTGTCAGCAGCTTGGCCGCGACCATTAATTCACCCCTCCACTTT. As protein: CVSSLAATINSPLHF. Variable domain in full (rest from reference TRBV7-9 and TRBJ1-6): DTGVSQNPRHKITKRGQNVTFRCDPISEHNRLYWYRQTLGQGPEFLTYFQNEAQLEKSRLLSDRFSAERPKGSFSTLEIQRTEQGDSAMYLCVSSLAATINSPLHFGNGTRLTVT.

With respect to this clonotype: A much larger clone sits a single nucleotide away, making a read error possible. This chain links TRBV6-1 with TRBJ1-4, with 8 bases that match TRBD1. Germline-derived CDR1 and CDR2 are MNHNS and SASEGT. This CDR3 comprises 14 residues. The CDR3 DNA is TGTGCCGGCAGTGGGACAGGAGCGAAGGGAAAACTGTTTTTT. Protein sequence: CAGSGTGAKGKLFF.

The chain recombines TRBV7-8 with TRBJ2-5; possibly TRBD1 for D (5 bases). CDR1 is SGHVS, CDR2 FQNEAQ, per germline. The V end lost 3 bases, the J end lost 5 bases, and 16 bases lay between the germline ends. The CDR3 is 15 amino acids. The DNA of the CDR3 is TGTGCCAGCAGCTTGGGGCCCCGGTTCGGGGAGACCCAGTACTTC. Translating gives CASSLGPRFGETQYF.

This clonotype was counted many times. The chain combines TRBV5-1 with TRBJ2-7; 8 positions agree with TRBD2. V dropped 1 base and J dropped 5; count of bases not matched to a gene: 8. The CDR3 length is 15 residues. In germline, CDR1 is SGHRS, CDR2 YFSETQ. The CDR3 DNA reads TGCGCCAGCAGCTTGAGTCCAGCGGGAGTGGACGAGCAGTACTTC. Its protein product is CASSLSPAGVDEQYF. Drawing the rest from reference TRBV5-1 and TRBJ2-7, the complete variable domain is KAGVTQTPRYLIKTRGQQVTLSCSPISGHRSVSWYQQTPGQGLQFLFEYFSETQRNKGNFPGRFSGRQFSNSRSEMNVSTLELGDSALYLCASSLSPAGVDEQYFGPGTRLTVT.

This clonotype occurred many times. The chain is built from TRBV20-1 and TRBJ2-5; 7 nucleotides match TRBD2. The CDR3 covers 14 residues. Germline-derived CDR1 and CDR2 are DFQATT and SNEGSKA (reference sequence). The V segment lost 7 bases and the J segment 2 bases; nucleotides outside the gene matches: 10. CDR3 coding DNA: TGCAGTGGTGGCGGGGGTCTGGGACAAGAGACCCAGTACTTC. Amino acids: CSGGGGLGQETQYF.

This clonotype was detected ten times or more. CDR3 sequence (DNA): TGTGCCAGCAGCTTCTGGGACAGGGAAGAGACCCAGTACTTC. Protein: CASSFWDREETQYF. The rearrangement links TRBV7-9 to TRBJ2-5, with TRBD1 identical over 9 bases. Germline CDR1 is SEHNR and CDR2 is FQNEAQ (reference sequence). The junction had 2 bases not matched to a gene; V was cut back by 3 bases and J by 3 bases. This CDR3 contains 14 residues.

The sample holds a few counts of this clonotype. The chain joins TRBV5-6 to TRBJ2-7; D ambiguous. The germline V gene encodes CDR1 SGHDT and CDR2 YYEEEE. V was cut by 1 base and J by 5 bases, with 13 bases left in between. The CDR3 spans 14 residues. Here the CDR3 DNA reads TGTGCCAGCAGCTTGTCTACGACCGAACACGAGCAGTACTTC. Amino acid sequence: CASSLSTTEHEQYF.

This clonotype appeared a few times. V usage is TRBV5-6 and J usage is TRBJ2-2; D unclear. Germline loops: CDR1 SGHDT, CDR2 YYEEEE. V lost 2 bases and J lost 0, with 11 bases in between. The CDR3 length is 16 residues. This CDR3 is CASSFLPATNTGELFF. The CDR3 DNA reads TGTGCCAGCAGCTTCCTCCCCGCTACGAACACCGGGGAGCTGTTTTTT.

This clonotype showed up just a few times. The chain recombines TRBV20-1 with TRBJ2-7, with D maybe TRBD2 (5 bases). V was clipped by 1 base and J by 0 bases, with 13 bases between them. Germline values: CDR1 DFQATT, CDR2 SNEGSKA (reference sequence). This CDR3 is built from 15 residues. CDR3 nucleotides: TGCAGTGCTAGAGGGGGAGTGGGGAGCTCCTACGAGCAGTACTTC. Translated: CSARGGVGSSYEQYF.

This clonotype was picked up a small number of times. The chain couples TRBV6-5 to TRBJ1-4; D is possibly TRBD1 (5 bases). The germline V and J ends were trimmed by 0 bases and 8 bases, with 13 bases remaining between them. Per germline, CDR1 MNHEY and CDR2 SVGAGI. CDR3 length: 15 amino acids. CDR3: CASSYSDGRGEKLFF. The CDR3 bases are TGTGCCAGCAGTTACTCCGACGGGAGGGGCGAAAAACTGTTTTTT.

The V call is TRBV7-9, the J call TRBJ1-3; TRBD1 matches at 7 bases. The CDR3 is 13 amino acids. V lost 1 base and J lost 8; bases outside the gene matches: 2. Germline V lookup: CDR1 SEHNR, CDR2 FQNEAQ (reference sequence). The CDR3 protein is CASSLGQGDTIYF. CDR3 DNA sequence: TGTGCCAGCAGCTTAGGGCAGGGGGACACCATATATTTT.

Ten or more counts support this clonotype. This sequence joins TRBV6-5 and TRBJ1-5; the D gene is possibly TRBD1 (5 bases). Per germline, CDR1 MNHEY and CDR2 SVGAGI. This CDR3 is 13 amino acids long. V dropped 7 bases and J dropped 4 bases, with 11 bases sitting between them. CDR3 amino acids: CASTSSGNQPQHF. The DNA of the CDR3 is TGTGCCAGCACCTCATCAGGGAATCAGCCCCAGCATTTT.

Details on this clonotype: This likely comes from a read error, as the CDR3 has no conserved phenylalanine or tryptophan at its end. No DNA is shown, since the ends of the CDR3 on it are uncertain; the CDR3 is the one TCRdb lists. The chain links TRBV11-2 to TRBJ1-6; the D call TRBD1 from the table was never checked on the DNA. Per germline, CDR1 SGHAT and CDR2 FQNNGV. The CDR3 is 9 amino acids in total, end residues counted. The CDR3 sequence is CASSSDINY.

This clonotype has a handful of counts. This chain joins TRBV6-5 and TRBJ1-2; 7 bases agree with TRBD1. J lost 8 bases, V lost 4 bases, and 4 bases had no gene match. CDR1 is MNHEY and CDR2 is SVGAGI in the germline V gene. This CDR3 spans 12 amino acids. The CDR3 region is CASSFRQGGYTF. In DNA form, the CDR3 reads TGTGCCAGCAGTTTCCGACAGGGAGGCTACACCTTC.